This T cell receptor beta chain derives from a study of control samples from healthy donors and cancer patients. Germline CDR1 and CDR2: SEHNR and FQNEAQ (reference sequence). The length of the CDR3 is 14 residues. V lost 5 bases, J lost 4 bases, and 12 bases lay in between. The assay was immunoSEQ multiplex PCR, and TCRdb's table has in-frame clones only and misses some. The table has some 100,000 clones, 85% to 95% seen once. The genes are TRBV7-9 and TRBJ1-5; D uncertain. The TCR was taken from a man aged 18 to 29 in good health. Sequencing was carried out using blood. CDR3 sequence reads: CASSGVGVNQPQHF. Here the CDR3 DNA reads TGTGCCAGCAGCGGCGTCGGGGTTAATCAGCCCCAGCATTTT. The variable domain in full, completed from reference TRBV7-9 and TRBJ1-5, reads DTGVSQNPRHKITKRGQNVTFRCDPISEHNRLYWYRQTLGQGPEFLTYFQNEAQLEKSRLLSDRFSAERPKGSFSTLEIQRTEQGDSAMYLCASSGVGVNQPQHFGDGTRLSIL.